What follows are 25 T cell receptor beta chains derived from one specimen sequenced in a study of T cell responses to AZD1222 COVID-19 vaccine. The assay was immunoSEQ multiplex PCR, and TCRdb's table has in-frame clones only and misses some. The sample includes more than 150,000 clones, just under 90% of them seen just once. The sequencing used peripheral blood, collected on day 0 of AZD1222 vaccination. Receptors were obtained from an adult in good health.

The CDR3 is CASSGTSGNTYEQYF. Written as DNA, the CDR3 is TGTGCCAGCAGTGGGACTAGCGGGAACACCTACGAGCAGTACTTC. The chain combines TRBV28 with TRBJ2-7; 13 bases agree with TRBD2. The CDR3 length is 15 residues. Per the germline V gene, CDR1 is MDHEN and CDR2 is SYDVKM. V was clipped by 5 bases and J by 2 bases; unmatched bases: 3.

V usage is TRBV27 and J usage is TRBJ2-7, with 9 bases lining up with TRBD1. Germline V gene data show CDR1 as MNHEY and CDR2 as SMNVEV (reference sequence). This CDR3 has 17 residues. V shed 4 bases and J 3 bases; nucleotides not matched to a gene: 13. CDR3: CASSSPRGQGTGYEQYF. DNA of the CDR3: TGTGCCAGCAGTTCCCCTAGAGGACAGGGGACTGGCTACGAGCAGTACTTC.

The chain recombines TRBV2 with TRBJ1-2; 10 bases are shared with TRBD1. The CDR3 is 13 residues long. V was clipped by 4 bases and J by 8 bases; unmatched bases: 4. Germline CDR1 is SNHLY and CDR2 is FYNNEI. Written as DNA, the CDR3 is TGTGCCAGCAGTGTGGGACAGGGGAACGGCTACACCTTC. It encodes CASSVGQGNGYTF.

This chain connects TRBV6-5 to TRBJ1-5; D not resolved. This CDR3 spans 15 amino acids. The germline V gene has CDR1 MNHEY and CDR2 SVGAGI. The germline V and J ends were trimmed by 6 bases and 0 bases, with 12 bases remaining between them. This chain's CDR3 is CASRQDPSSNQPQHF. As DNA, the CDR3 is TGTGCCAGCAGACAAGACCCGTCTAGCAATCAGCCCCAGCATTTT.

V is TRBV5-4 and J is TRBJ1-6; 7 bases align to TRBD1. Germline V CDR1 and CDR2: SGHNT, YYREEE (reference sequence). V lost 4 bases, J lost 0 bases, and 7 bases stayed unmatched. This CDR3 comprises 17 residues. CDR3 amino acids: CASSQQGMSSYNSPLHF. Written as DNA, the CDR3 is TGTGCCAGCAGCCAACAGGGGATGAGCTCCTATAATTCACCCCTCCACTTT.

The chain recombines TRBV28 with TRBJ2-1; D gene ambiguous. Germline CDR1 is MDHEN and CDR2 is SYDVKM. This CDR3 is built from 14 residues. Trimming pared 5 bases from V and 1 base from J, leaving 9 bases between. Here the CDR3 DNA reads TGTGCCAGCAGTATCAGCCGGTCCTACAATGAGCAGTTCTTC. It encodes CASSISRSYNEQFF.

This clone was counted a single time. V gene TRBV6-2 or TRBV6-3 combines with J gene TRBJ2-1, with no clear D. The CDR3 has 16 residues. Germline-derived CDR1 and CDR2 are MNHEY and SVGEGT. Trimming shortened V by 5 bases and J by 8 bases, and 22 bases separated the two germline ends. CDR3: CASSGLSPSDPYEQFF. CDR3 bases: TGTGCCAGCAGTGGCCTTTCTCCATCCGACCCCTATGAGCAGTTCTTC.

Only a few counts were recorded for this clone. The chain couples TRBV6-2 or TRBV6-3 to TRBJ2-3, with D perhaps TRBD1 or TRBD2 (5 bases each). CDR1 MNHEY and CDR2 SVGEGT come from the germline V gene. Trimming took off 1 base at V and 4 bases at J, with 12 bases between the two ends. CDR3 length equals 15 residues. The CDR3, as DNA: TGTGCCAGCAGTTACTTGGCAGGGACCGCAGATACGCAGTATTTT. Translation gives CASSYLAGTADTQYF.

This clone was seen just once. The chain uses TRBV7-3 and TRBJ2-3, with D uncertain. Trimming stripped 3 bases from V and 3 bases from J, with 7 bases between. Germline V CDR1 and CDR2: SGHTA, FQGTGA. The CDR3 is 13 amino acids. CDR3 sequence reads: CASSFKGTDTQYF. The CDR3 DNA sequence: TGTGCCAGCAGCTTTAAGGGTACAGATACGCAGTATTTT. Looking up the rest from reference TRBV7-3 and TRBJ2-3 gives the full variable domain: GAGVSQTPSNKVTEKGKYVELRCDPISGHTALYWYRQSLGQGPEFLIYFQGTGAADDSGLPNDRFFAVRPEGSVSTLKIQRTERGDSAVYLCASSFKGTDTQYFGPGTRLTVL.

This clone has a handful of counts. CDR3: CAWSVQGARDSPLHF. DNA for the CDR3: TGTGCCTGGAGTGTACAGGGGGCTAGGGATTCACCCCTCCACTTT. The chain employs TRBV30 and TRBJ1-6; 9 nucleotides match TRBD1. From germline, CDR1 is GTSNPN and CDR2 SVGIG (reference sequence). V lost 0 bases to trimming and J lost 8 bases; unmatched junction nucleotides: 5. This CDR3 has 15 amino acids.

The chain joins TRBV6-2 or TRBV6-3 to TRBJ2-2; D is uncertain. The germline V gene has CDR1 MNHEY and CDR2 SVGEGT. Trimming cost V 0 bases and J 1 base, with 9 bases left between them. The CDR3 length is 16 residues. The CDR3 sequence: CASSYSKRQNTGELFF. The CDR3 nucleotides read TGTGCCAGCAGTTACTCGAAACGACAGAACACCGGGGAGCTGTTTTTT.

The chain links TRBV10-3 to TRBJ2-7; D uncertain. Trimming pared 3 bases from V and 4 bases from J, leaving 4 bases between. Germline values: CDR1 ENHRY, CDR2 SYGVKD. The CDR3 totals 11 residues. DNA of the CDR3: TGTGCCATCAGTGATTTATACGAGCAGTACTTC. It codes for CAISDLYEQYF.

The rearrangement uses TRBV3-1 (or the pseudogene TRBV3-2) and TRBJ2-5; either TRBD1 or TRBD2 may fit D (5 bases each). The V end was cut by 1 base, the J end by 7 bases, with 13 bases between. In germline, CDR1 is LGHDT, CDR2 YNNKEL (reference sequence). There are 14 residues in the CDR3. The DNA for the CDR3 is TGTGCCAGCAGCCAAGCTACTAGTGGGGGGACCCAGTACTTC. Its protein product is CASSQATSGGTQYF.

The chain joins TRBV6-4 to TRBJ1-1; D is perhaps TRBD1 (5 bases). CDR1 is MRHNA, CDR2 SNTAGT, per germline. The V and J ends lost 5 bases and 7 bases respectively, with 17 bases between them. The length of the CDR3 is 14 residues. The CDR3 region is CASSYSGTGGEAFF. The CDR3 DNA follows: TGTGCCAGCAGTTATTCCGGGACGGGGGGTGAAGCTTTCTTT.

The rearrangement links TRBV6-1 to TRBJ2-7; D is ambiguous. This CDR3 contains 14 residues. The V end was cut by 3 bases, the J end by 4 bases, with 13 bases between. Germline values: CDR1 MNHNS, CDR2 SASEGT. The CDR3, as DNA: TGTGCCAGCAGTGATAGGCATCTGGGGTACGAGCAGTACTTC. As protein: CASSDRHLGYEQYF.

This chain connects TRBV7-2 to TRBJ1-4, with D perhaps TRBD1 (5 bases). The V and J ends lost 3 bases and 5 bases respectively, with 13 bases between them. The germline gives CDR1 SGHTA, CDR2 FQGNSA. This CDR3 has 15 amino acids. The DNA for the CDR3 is TGTGCCAGCAGCTTCTCTGGGGGGGGAAATGAAAAACTGTTTTTT. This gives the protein CASSFSGGGNEKLFF. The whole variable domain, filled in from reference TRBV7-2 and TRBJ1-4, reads GAGVSQSPSNKVTEKGKDVELRCDPISGHTALYWYRQSLGQGLEFLIYFQGNSAPDKSGLPSDRFSAERTGGSVSTLTIQRTQQEDSAVYLCASSFSGGGNEKLFFGSGTQLSVL.

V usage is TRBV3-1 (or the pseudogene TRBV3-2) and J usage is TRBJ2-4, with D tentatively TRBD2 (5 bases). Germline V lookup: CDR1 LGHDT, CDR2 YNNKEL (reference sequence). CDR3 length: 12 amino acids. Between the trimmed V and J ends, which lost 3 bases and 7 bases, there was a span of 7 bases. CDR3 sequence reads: CASSHGLNIQYF. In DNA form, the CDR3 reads TGTGCCAGCAGCCACGGACTTAACATTCAGTACTTC.

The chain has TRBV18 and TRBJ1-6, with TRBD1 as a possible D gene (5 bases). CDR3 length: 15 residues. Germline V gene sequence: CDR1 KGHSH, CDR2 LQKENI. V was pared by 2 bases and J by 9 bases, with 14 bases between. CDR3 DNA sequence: TGTGCCAGCTCACCAGAGGCCGGGGGGGGTTCACCCCTCCACTTT. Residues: CASSPEAGGGSPLHF. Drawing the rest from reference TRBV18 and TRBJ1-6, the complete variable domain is NAGVMQNPRHLVRRRGQEARLRCSPMKGHSHVYWYRQLPEEGLKFMVYLQKENIIDESGMPKERFSAEFPKEGPSILRIQQVVRGDSAAYFCASSPEAGGGSPLHFGNGTRLTVT.

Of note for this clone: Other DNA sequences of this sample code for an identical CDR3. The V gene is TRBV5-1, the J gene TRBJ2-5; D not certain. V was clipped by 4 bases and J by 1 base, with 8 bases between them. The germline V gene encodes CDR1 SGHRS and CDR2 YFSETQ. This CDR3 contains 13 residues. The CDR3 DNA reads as TGCGCCAGCAGCGCAGGATCCCAAGAGACCCAGTACTTC. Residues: CASSAGSQETQYF.

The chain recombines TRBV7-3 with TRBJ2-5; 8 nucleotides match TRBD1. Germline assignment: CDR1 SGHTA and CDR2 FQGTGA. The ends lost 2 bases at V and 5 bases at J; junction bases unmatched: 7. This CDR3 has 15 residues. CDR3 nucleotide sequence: TGTGCCAGCAGCTTACAGGGGGCGCCTGTGGAGACCCAGTACTTC. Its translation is CASSLQGAPVETQYF.

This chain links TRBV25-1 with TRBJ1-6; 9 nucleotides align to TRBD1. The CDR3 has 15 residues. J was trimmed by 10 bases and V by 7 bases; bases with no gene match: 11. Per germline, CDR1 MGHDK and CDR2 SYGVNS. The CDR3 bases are TGTGCCAGCAAGGGGACGGACAGGGGACACTCACCCCTCCACTTT. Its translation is CASKGTDRGHSPLHF.

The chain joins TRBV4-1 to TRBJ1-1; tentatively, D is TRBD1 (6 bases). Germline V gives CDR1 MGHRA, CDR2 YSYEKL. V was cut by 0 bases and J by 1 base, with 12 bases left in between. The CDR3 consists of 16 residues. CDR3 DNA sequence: TGCGCCAGCAGCCAAGAGGGACATGCCTGGAACACTGAAGCTTTCTTT. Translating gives CASSQEGHAWNTEAFF.

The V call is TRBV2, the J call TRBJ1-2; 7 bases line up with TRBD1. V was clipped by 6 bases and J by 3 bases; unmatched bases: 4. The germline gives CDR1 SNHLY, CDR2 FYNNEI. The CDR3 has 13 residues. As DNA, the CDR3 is TGTGCCAGCAGCGGGACAGACGACTATGGCTACACCTTC. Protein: CASSGTDDYGYTF.

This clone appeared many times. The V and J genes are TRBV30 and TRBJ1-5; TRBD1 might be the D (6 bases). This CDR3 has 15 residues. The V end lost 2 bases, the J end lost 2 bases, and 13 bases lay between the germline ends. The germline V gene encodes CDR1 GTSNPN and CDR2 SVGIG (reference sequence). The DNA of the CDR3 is TGTGCCTGGAGTACGGGGGGGCGAGGCAATCAGCCCCAGCATTTT. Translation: CAWSTGGRGNQPQHF.

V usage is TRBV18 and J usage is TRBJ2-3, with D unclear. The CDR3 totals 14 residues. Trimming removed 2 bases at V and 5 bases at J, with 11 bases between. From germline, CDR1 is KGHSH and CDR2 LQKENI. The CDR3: CASSPRANGDTQYF. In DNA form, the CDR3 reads TGTGCCAGCTCACCAAGAGCTAATGGAGATACGCAGTATTTT.